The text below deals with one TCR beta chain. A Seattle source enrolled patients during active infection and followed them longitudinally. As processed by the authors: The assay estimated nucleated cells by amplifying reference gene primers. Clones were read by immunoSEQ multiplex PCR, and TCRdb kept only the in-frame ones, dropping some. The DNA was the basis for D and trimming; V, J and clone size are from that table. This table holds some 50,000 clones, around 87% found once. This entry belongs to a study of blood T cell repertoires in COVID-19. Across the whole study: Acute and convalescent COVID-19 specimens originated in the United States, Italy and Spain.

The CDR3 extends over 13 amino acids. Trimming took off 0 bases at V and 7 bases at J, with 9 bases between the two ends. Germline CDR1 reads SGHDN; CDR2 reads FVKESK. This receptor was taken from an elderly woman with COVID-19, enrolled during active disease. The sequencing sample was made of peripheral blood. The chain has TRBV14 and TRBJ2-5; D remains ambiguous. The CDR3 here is CASSQDPVRTQYF. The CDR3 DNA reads TGTGCCAGCAGCCAAGATCCGGTTCGGACCCAGTACTTC.